These 31 T cell receptor beta chains share one sample of origin, sequenced in a study of blood T cell repertoires in COVID-19. Sequencing used immunoSEQ multiplex PCR; TCRdb keeps in-frame clones, though not all of them. The sample has approximately 400,000 clones; roughly four fifths are singletons. Material: PBMCs or T cells enriched from blood (not recorded which). The receptor source for this set is a woman aged 50 to 60 who had recovered from COVID-19.

The chain couples TRBV6-5 to TRBJ1-6; maybe TRBD1 (5 bases). This CDR3 contains 14 residues. CDR1 is MNHEY, CDR2 SVGAGI, per germline. Trimming stripped 2 bases from V and 8 bases from J, with 10 bases between. The CDR3 nucleotides read TGTGCCAGCAGTTACCTTGTAGGGGATTCACCCCTCCACTTT. It encodes CASSYLVGDSPLHF.

In this sample, this clone turned up once. This chain uses TRBV7-2 with TRBJ2-1; possibly TRBD1 for D (6 bases). The CDR3 is 17 amino acids. Per the germline V gene, CDR1 is SGHTA and CDR2 is FQGNSA. The V and J ends lost 1 base and 7 bases respectively, with 20 bases between them. In nucleotides, the CDR3 is TGTGCCAGCAGCTTAGGAAGGGGGTACGGAATGGAGAATGAGCAGTTCTTC. It is translated as CASSLGRGYGMENEQFF. The whole variable domain, filled in from reference TRBV7-2 and TRBJ2-1, reads GAGVSQSPSNKVTEKGKDVELRCDPISGHTALYWYRQSLGQGLEFLIYFQGNSAPDKSGLPSDRFSAERTGGSVSTLTIQRTQQEDSAVYLCASSLGRGYGMENEQFFGPGTRLTVL.

The J gene is TRBJ1-4, the V gene TRBV9, with D perhaps TRBD1 (5 bases). The CDR3 sequence is 15 residues long. Germline lookup yields CDR1 SGDLS and CDR2 YYNGEE. Trimming shortened V by 2 bases and J by 3 bases, and 11 bases separated the two germline ends. The CDR3 region is CASSVQGLANEKLFF. The CDR3 region has the DNA TGTGCCAGCAGCGTGCAGGGTCTGGCTAATGAAAAACTGTTTTTT.

The chain carries TRBV27 and TRBJ1-1; no clear D. Germline V lookup: CDR1 MNHEY, CDR2 SMNVEV (reference sequence). This CDR3 is 13 amino acids long. The V end was cut by 2 bases, the J end by 11 bases, with 15 bases between. This CDR3 reads CASSLSPGRRAFF. CDR3 nucleotide sequence: TGTGCCAGCAGTTTAAGCCCTGGGCGGAGGGCTTTCTTT.

This chain connects TRBV28 to TRBJ1-6; TRBD1 might be the D (6 bases). V gave up 2 bases and J gave up 8 bases, with 13 bases separating them. The CDR3 runs 15 residues. Germline CDR1 and CDR2: MDHEN and SYDVKM. DNA for the CDR3: TGTGCCAGCAGTTTAGGGGGCGCAACCCATTCACCCCTCCACTTT. It is translated as CASSLGGATHSPLHF.

V gene TRBV19 combines with J gene TRBJ2-2; 7 bases align to TRBD1. The CDR3 is 16 amino acids. In germline, CDR1 is LNHDA, CDR2 SQIVND (reference sequence). The ends lost 3 bases at V and 7 bases at J; junction bases unmatched: 11. This CDR3 is CASSIGQARTFGELFF. Written as DNA, the CDR3 is TGTGCCAGTAGTATCGGACAGGCCCGGACTTTCGGGGAGCTGTTTTTT.

The rearrangement links TRBV15 to TRBJ1-1; 7 nucleotides match TRBD1. Germline V lookup: CDR1 LNHNV, CDR2 YYDKDF (reference sequence). The trim removed 1 base at V and 1 base at J, leaving 0 bases unmatched. The CDR3 covers 14 residues. The CDR3: CATSRGDRNTEAFF. CDR3 bases: TGTGCCACCAGCAGAGGGGACAGGAACACTGAAGCTTTCTTT. Filled out from reference TRBV15 and TRBJ1-1, the complete variable domain reads DAMVIQNPRYQVTQFGKPVTLSCSQTLNHNVMYWYQQKSSQAPKLLFHYYDKDFNNEADTPDNFQSRRPNTSFCFLDIRSPGLGDTAMYLCATSRGDRNTEAFFGQGTRLTVV.

The chain joins TRBV18 to TRBJ1-1; no clear D. CDR3 length: 14 amino acids. Trimming removed 2 bases from V and 0 bases from J, with 7 bases in between. Looked up from germline, CDR1 is KGHSH and CDR2 is LQKENI. The CDR3 DNA reads TGTGCCAGCTCACCAAAACAGCTGAACACTGAAGCTTTCTTT. Translated: CASSPKQLNTEAFF.

The rearrangement uses TRBV13 and TRBJ2-3, with D maybe TRBD2 (5 bases). In germline, CDR1 is PRHDT, CDR2 FYEKMQ (reference sequence). This CDR3 is 14 amino acids long. V lost 5 bases and J lost 2, with 11 bases in between. CDR3 protein: CASSLRGNTDTQYF. The CDR3 nucleotides read TGTGCCAGCAGCCTACGGGGTAACACAGATACGCAGTATTTT.

The chain uses TRBV30 and TRBJ1-4; TRBD1 agrees at 7 bases. V was pared by 2 bases and J by 12 bases, with 9 bases of the junction left unmatched. This CDR3 contains 13 residues. CDR1 and CDR2 (germline): GTSNPN, SVGIG (reference sequence). CDR3 nucleotide sequence: TGTGCCTGGAGTCCCATCAGGGGGGAGGAACTGTTTTTT. Encoded protein: CAWSPIRGEELFF.

The rearrangement uses TRBV5-1 and TRBJ1-2; D is unclear. The germline gives CDR1 SGHRS, CDR2 YFSETQ. V lost 4 bases, J lost 0 bases, and 7 bases lay in between. The CDR3 covers 13 residues. CDR3 loop: CASSPGANYGYTF. The CDR3 DNA sequence: TGCGCCAGCAGCCCGGGTGCTAACTATGGCTACACCTTC.

This clone was seen a handful of times. This chain uses TRBV5-1 with TRBJ2-1; D possibly corresponds to TRBD1 (7 bases). The germline gives CDR1 SGHRS, CDR2 YFSETQ. This CDR3 is 13 amino acids long. V was cut by 6 bases and J by 8 bases, with 15 bases left in between. This chain's CDR3 is CASIRGEGDEQFF. The CDR3 DNA reads TGCGCCAGCATCAGGGGGGAAGGCGATGAGCAGTTCTTC. Filled out from reference TRBV5-1 and TRBJ2-1, the complete variable domain reads KAGVTQTPRYLIKTRGQQVTLSCSPISGHRSVSWYQQTPGQGLQFLFEYFSETQRNKGNFPGRFSGRQFSNSRSEMNVSTLELGDSALYLCASIRGEGDEQFFGPGTRLTVL.

Here the CDR3 reads CASSRAGLGTGELFF. The CDR3 DNA reads TGTGCCAGCAGCCGCGCAGGGTTAGGGACCGGGGAGCTGTTTTTT. This rearrangement joins TRBV2 to TRBJ2-2; TRBD1 might be the D (5 bases). Germline CDR1 reads SNHLY; CDR2 reads FYNNEI. V lost 6 bases, J lost 5 bases, and 16 bases lay in between. The CDR3 loop spans 15 amino acids.

The CDR3 region has the DNA TGTGCCAGCAGTGGGACAGCCTATGGCTACACCTTC. Translation gives CASSGTAYGYTF. The rearrangement links TRBV6-2 or TRBV6-3 to TRBJ1-2; 7 bases map to TRBD1. The length of the CDR3 is 12 residues. J was trimmed by 4 bases and V by 5 bases; bases with no gene match: 1. Germline lookup yields CDR1 MNHEY and CDR2 SVGEGT.

The V gene is TRBV6-2 or TRBV6-3, the J gene TRBJ2-1; TRBD1 matches at 8 bases. The CDR3 sequence is 15 residues long. CDR1 and CDR2 from the germline V gene are MNHEY and SVGEGT. The trim removed 4 bases at V and 6 bases at J, leaving 8 bases unmatched. In DNA, the CDR3 is TGTGCCAGCAGTTTCCGGACAGGGACGAGCAATGAGCAGTTCTTC. Amino acids: CASSFRTGTSNEQFF.

This clone is a singleton in its sample. The chain couples TRBV19 to TRBJ1-1, with D perhaps TRBD1 (5 bases). The CDR3 loop spans 14 amino acids. The germline gives CDR1 LNHDA, CDR2 SQIVND (reference sequence). Trimming stripped 7 bases from V and 4 bases from J, with 16 bases between. CDR3 nucleotide sequence: TGTGCCAGTATCGCCCTCGGGGGTCGCACTGAAGCTTTCTTT. The encoded protein is CASIALGGRTEAFF.

V usage is TRBV2 and J usage is TRBJ1-4; 10 nucleotides line up with TRBD1. CDR1 and CDR2 from the germline V gene are SNHLY and FYNNEI. The CDR3 length is 15 residues. V dropped 6 bases and J dropped 6; count of bases not matched to a gene: 7. Here the CDR3 DNA reads TGTGCCAGCAGCCATGGGGACAGGGGTTATGAAAAACTGTTTTTT. It codes for CASSHGDRGYEKLFF.

CDR3 sequence (DNA): TGTGCCAGTGGGGGGTCAGATACGCAGTATTTT. It is translated as CASGGSDTQYF. This sequence joins TRBV19 and TRBJ2-3; possible D gene TRBD2, 6 bases. CDR1 and CDR2 from the germline V gene are LNHDA and SQIVND (reference sequence). This CDR3 spans 11 amino acids. Trimming removed 8 bases at V and 4 bases at J, with 7 bases between.

Here the CDR3 reads CASTQQREVRNTIYF. The DNA of the CDR3 is TGCGCCAGCACCCAGCAGCGAGAAGTACGGAACACCATATATTTT. This rearrangement joins TRBV4-1 to TRBJ1-3; D unresolved. CDR1 MGHRA and CDR2 YSYEKL come from the germline V gene. Trimming took off 7 bases at V and 7 bases at J, with 20 bases between the two ends. The CDR3 has 15 amino acids.

This clone was found a few times. The rearrangement joins TRBV7-2 to TRBJ2-1, with 7 bases matching TRBD2. Germline V lookup: CDR1 SGHTA, CDR2 FQGNSA. The CDR3 runs to 14 residues. The CDR3: CAGGESRSYNEQFF. CDR3 DNA sequence: TGTGCTGGGGGGGAGTCACGCTCCTACAATGAGCAGTTCTTC.

CDR3 amino acids: CASSLAPSGSGFGNTIYF. The CDR3 DNA reads as TGTGCCAGCAGTTTAGCCCCCAGCGGATCGGGGTTCGGAAACACCATATATTTT. The chain employs TRBV27 and TRBJ1-3; no definite D call. Trimming left V 2 bases short and J 4 bases short, with 21 bases between. This CDR3 comprises 18 residues. Per the germline V gene, CDR1 is MNHEY and CDR2 is SMNVEV (reference sequence).

The CDR3 coding sequence is TGTGCCAGCAGCTCCGGGACAGCCTCCTACGAGCAGTACTTC. It is translated as CASSSGTASYEQYF. The chain recombines TRBV7-9 with TRBJ2-7; 7 bases align to TRBD1. Germline V gene data show CDR1 as SEHNR and CDR2 as FQNEAQ (reference sequence). This CDR3 has 14 amino acids. V shed 4 bases and J 0 bases; nucleotides not matched to a gene: 3.

V usage is TRBV5-1 and J usage is TRBJ2-3; 7 nucleotides line up with TRBD2. Germline CDR1 is SGHRS and CDR2 is YFSETQ. The J segment lost 4 bases and the V segment lost 1 base, leaving 9 bases of the junction unmatched. The length of the CDR3 is 16 residues. CDR3 residues: CASSLSLDGRPDTQYF. As DNA, the CDR3 is TGCGCCAGCAGCTTGTCTCTAGACGGGAGGCCAGATACGCAGTATTTT.

V and J are TRBV6-7 and TRBJ2-2, with 10 bases matching TRBD2. TRBV6-7 is placed among ORFs of uncertain function. The J segment lost 2 bases and the V segment lost 8 bases, leaving 14 bases of the junction unmatched. The CDR3 is 18 residues long. The CDR3 sequence: CASLSAGLAGANTGELFF. The DNA for the CDR3 is TGTGCCAGCTTATCCGCTGGGCTAGCGGGAGCCAACACCGGGGAGCTGTTTTTT.

The chain is built from TRBV6-1 and TRBJ2-7; possible D gene TRBD1, 8 bases. V lost 4 bases, J lost 6 bases, and 28 bases lay in between. Germline-derived CDR1 and CDR2 are MNHNS and SASEGT. The CDR3 contains 18 residues. The CDR3 nucleotides are TGTGCCAGCAGTGCCTCAGGGGGCGCGATAGGACTAGTTGTCGAGCAGTACTTC. Translating it yields CASSASGGAIGLVVEQYF.

V gene TRBV6-5 combines with J gene TRBJ1-2, with 9 bases fitting TRBD1. Germline CDR1 and CDR2: MNHEY and SVGAGI. V dropped 10 bases and J dropped 1; count of bases not matched to a gene: 7. The CDR3 runs to 14 residues. Here the CDR3 DNA reads TGTGCCACCAGGGACAGGGTCTTTAACTATGGCTACACCTTC. As protein: CATRDRVFNYGYTF.

This chain links TRBV28 with TRBJ1-5; TRBD1 matches 7 bases. The CDR3 totals 12 residues. Germline CDR1 reads MDHEN; CDR2 reads SYDVKM. V shed 10 bases, J shed 7 bases, and the junction held 7 bases outside the gene matches. The CDR3 spells CATRQGNQPQHF. CDR3 coding DNA: TGTGCCACCCGACAGGGTAACCAGCCCCAGCATTTT.

This clone was found a few times. V gene TRBV7-9 combines with J gene TRBJ2-1; 7 bases map to TRBD2. The germline V gene has CDR1 SEHNR and CDR2 FQNEAQ (reference sequence). After removal of 6 bases from V and 4 bases from J, the junction contained 9 bases not matched to a gene. The CDR3 is 15 amino acids. CDR3 sequence: CASSIGSSGYNEQFF. CDR3 DNA sequence: TGTGCCAGCAGTATAGGGTCTAGCGGATACAATGAGCAGTTCTTC.

The chain recombines TRBV30 with TRBJ2-3; possible D gene TRBD1, 5 bases. The CDR3 spans 16 residues. Germline V gene data show CDR1 as GTSNPN and CDR2 as SVGIG (reference sequence). V lost 0 bases to trimming and J lost 6 bases, with 19 bases between them. CDR3 nucleotides: TGTGCCTGGAGTGTAAGACAGCCAAGGTATCCGGATACGCAGTATTTT. The encoded protein is CAWSVRQPRYPDTQYF.

In DNA, the CDR3 is TGTGCCAGCAGTCCCGGGACAGAACCCTCTGGGGCCAACGTCCTGACTTTC. This encodes CASSPGTEPSGANVLTF. V and J are TRBV6-2 or TRBV6-3 and TRBJ2-6; the match to TRBD1 covers 7 bases. The V gene's germline CDR1 is MNHEY and CDR2 SVGEGT. The length of the CDR3 is 17 residues. Unmatched junction bases numbered 7, after V lost 5 bases and J lost 0 bases.

This chain joins TRBV5-4 and TRBJ2-5; TRBD2 agrees at 8 bases. The germline gives CDR1 SGHNT, CDR2 YYREEE (reference sequence). J was trimmed by 3 bases and V by 0 bases; bases with no gene match: 1. This CDR3 is 14 amino acids long. CDR3 sequence: CASSLGAGEETQYF. The CDR3 DNA reads TGTGCCAGCAGCTTGGGAGCGGGAGAAGAGACCCAGTACTTC.